This T cell receptor (beta chain) was recovered during a study of blood T cell repertoires in COVID-19. Overall study: From the United States, Italy and Spain came samples of acute and convalescent COVID-19. T cells, B-cell-depleted T cells, or PBMCs provided the cDNA or gDNA that served as material.

In the original processing: Estimation of nucleated cell counts was performed using reference gene primer amplification. Repertoires were generated with immunoSEQ multiplex PCR, while TCRdb's copy carries only in-frame clones and drops some. That table furnishes V, J and clone size, whereas the DNA furnished D and trimming. The table records more than 150,000 clones, approximately 80% of them present only once. V lost 1 base and J lost 7, with 10 bases in between. CDR3 size: 13 residues. Germline-derived CDR1 and CDR2 are MNHEY and SVGAGI. The source of this sequence is a woman of 80 years or more with acute or convalescent COVID-19. The rearrangement uses TRBV6-5 and TRBJ1-2; D unresolved. The sample was peripheral blood. In DNA form, the CDR3 reads TGTGCCAGCAGTTACTGGAGGGATGCTGGCTACACCTTC. Amino acid sequence: CASSYWRDAGYTF.